The 25 T cell receptor beta chains given below trace back to one sample, sequenced in a study of T cell responses to AZD1222 COVID-19 vaccine. Method: immunoSEQ multiplex PCR; TCRdb's copy keeps in-frame clones and lacks some. The table shows some 150,000 clones, with approximately 88% occurring only once. The sequencing here drew on peripheral blood, taken 28 days after the second AZD1222 dose. Every receptor here comes from an adult who received the AZD1222 COVID-19 vaccine.

The CDR3 bases are TGTGCCAGCAGCTCCCCGACTCGTACCGGGGAGCTGTTTTTT. It translates to CASSSPTRTGELFF. The chain recombines TRBV11-2 with TRBJ2-2; D gene uncertain. This CDR3 comprises 14 residues. Germline V CDR1 and CDR2: SGHAT, FQNNGV. Trimming cost V 4 bases and J 5 bases, with 11 bases left between them.

This clone was picked up a small number of times. The V gene is TRBV2, the J gene TRBJ2-7; perhaps D is TRBD1 or TRBD2 (7 bases each). V dropped 1 base and J dropped 9 bases, with 22 bases sitting between them. This CDR3 is built from 16 residues. CDR1 and CDR2 (germline): SNHLY, FYNNEI. The CDR3 loop reads CASSEGGTVGASGQYF. The DNA for the CDR3 is TGTGCCAGCAGTGAAGGAGGGACAGTTGGGGCTAGCGGGCAGTACTTC.

The chain uses TRBV18 and TRBJ2-7; 8 bases line up with TRBD1. Trimming took 1 base from V and 2 from J; bases not matched to a gene: 7. The germline CDR1 and CDR2 sequences are KGHSH and LQKENI. This CDR3 has 16 amino acids. The CDR3 DNA sequence: TGTGCCAGCTCACCACAAGGACAGGGAGGAACCTACGAGCAGTACTTC. Protein sequence: CASSPQGQGGTYEQYF.

The chain is built from TRBV4-2 and TRBJ2-3, with 8 bases that match TRBD2. The CDR3 spans 15 residues. Losses at the gene ends were 1 base for V and 2 bases for J; bases not matched to a gene: 2. CDR1 is LGHNA and CDR2 is YNFKEQ in the germline V gene. The CDR3 reads CASSQGGLDTDTQYF. The CDR3 DNA sequence: TGTGCCAGCAGCCAAGGGGGACTAGACACAGATACGCAGTATTTT.

The CDR3, as DNA: TGTGCCAGCAGTTTGTCAGCTTATGGCTACACCTTC. It specifies CASSLSAYGYTF. The chain is built from TRBV12-3 or TRBV12-4 and TRBJ1-2; D gene ambiguous. Trimming removed 3 bases from V and 5 bases from J, with 7 bases in between. The length of the CDR3 is 12 residues.

J is TRBJ1-2 and V is TRBV7-3; no reliable D call. The CDR3 runs to 13 residues. Trimming stripped 3 bases from V and 2 bases from J, with 7 bases between. Germline CDR1 SGHTA, CDR2 FQGTGA. In nucleotides, the CDR3 is TGTGCCAGCAGCTTCGGGCTAAACTATGGCTACACCTTC. Amino acid sequence: CASSFGLNYGYTF. Full variable domain (missing parts from reference TRBV7-3 and TRBJ1-2): GAGVSQTPSNKVTEKGKYVELRCDPISGHTALYWYRQSLGQGPEFLIYFQGTGAADDSGLPNDRFFAVRPEGSVSTLKIQRTERGDSAVYLCASSFGLNYGYTFGSGTRLTVV.

The J gene is TRBJ1-2, the V gene TRBV5-1; D might be TRBD1 (6 bases). The length of the CDR3 is 17 residues. Trimming removed 0 bases at V and 4 bases at J, with 19 bases between. The germline CDR1 and CDR2 sequences are SGHRS and YFSETQ. The CDR3 reads CASSLVQGIETGYGYTF. The CDR3 DNA reads as TGCGCCAGCAGCTTGGTCCAGGGGATCGAGACGGGCTATGGCTACACCTTC.

This chain joins TRBV7-9 and TRBJ1-5; D gene unclear. Germline loops: CDR1 SEHNR, CDR2 FQNEAQ (reference sequence). The CDR3 extends over 15 amino acids. V was pared by 5 bases and J by 1 base, with 12 bases between. CDR3 residues: CASSLSGSSNQPQHF. The CDR3 DNA reads as TGTGCCAGCAGCCTCAGCGGCTCGAGCAATCAGCCCCAGCATTTT.

The chain joins TRBV3-1 (or the pseudogene TRBV3-2) to TRBJ1-1; TRBD1 agrees at 10 bases. This CDR3 region has 15 residues. Germline values: CDR1 LGHDT, CDR2 YNNKEL (reference sequence). V shed 1 base and J 6 bases; nucleotides not matched to a gene: 5. This CDR3 is CASSQATGQGAEAFF. For the CDR3, the DNA is TGTGCCAGCAGCCAAGCAACCGGACAGGGGGCTGAAGCTTTCTTT.

The rearrangement uses TRBV5-1 and TRBJ2-5; 14 bases are shared with TRBD2. CDR3 size: 18 residues. Germline assignment: CDR1 SGHRS and CDR2 YFSETQ. V shed 4 bases, J shed 0 bases, and the junction held 8 bases outside the gene matches. The CDR3 bases are TGCGCCAGCAGCCTAGGACTAGCGGGGGGCCAGTACCAAGAGACCCAGTACTTC. Translation gives CASSLGLAGGQYQETQYF.

The chain links TRBV7-2 to TRBJ1-2, with 9 bases that match TRBD1. The CDR3 is 15 residues long. Trimming cost V 8 bases and J 4 bases; bases outside gene matches: 11. Germline CDR1 reads SGHTA; CDR2 reads FQGNSA. The CDR3 coding sequence is TGTGCCAGCCCTTCGGGACAGGGTAGGGCCTATGGCTACACCTTC. Protein product: CASPSGQGRAYGYTF. Full variable domain (outside the CDR3, taken from reference TRBV7-2 and TRBJ1-2): GAGVSQSPSNKVTEKGKDVELRCDPISGHTALYWYRQSLGQGLEFLIYFQGNSAPDKSGLPSDRFSAERTGGSVSTLTIQRTQQEDSAVYLCASPSGQGRAYGYTFGSGTRLTVV.

The chain combines TRBV2 with TRBJ1-2; D might be TRBD1 (6 bases). The CDR3 totals 13 residues. From germline, CDR1 is SNHLY and CDR2 FYNNEI. Between the trimmed V and J ends, which lost 4 bases and 8 bases, there was a span of 14 bases. CDR3 residues: CASSATGTSGYTF. In DNA form, the CDR3 reads TGTGCCAGCAGTGCTACAGGGACGAGCGGCTACACCTTC.

The chain joins TRBV12-3 or TRBV12-4 to TRBJ1-1, with a tentative D call TRBD1 (6 bases). Trimming shortened V by 8 bases and J by 4 bases, and 14 bases separated the two germline ends. The CDR3 loop spans 13 amino acids. CDR3 amino acids: CASGSGTLTEAFF. The CDR3 bases are TGTGCCAGCGGCTCCGGGACACTCACTGAAGCTTTCTTT.

J is TRBJ1-1 and V is TRBV6-4; no clear D. The CDR3 extends over 13 amino acids. Trimming removed 2 bases at V and 6 bases at J, with 10 bases between. Looked up from germline, CDR1 is MRHNA and CDR2 is SNTAGT. CDR3 region: CASSDGRGSEAFF. The CDR3, as DNA: TGTGCCAGCAGTGACGGGAGAGGTTCTGAAGCTTTCTTT.

This chain uses TRBV6-5 with TRBJ1-1, with a possible D match to TRBD1 (6 bases). Germline-derived CDR1 and CDR2 are MNHEY and SVGAGI. V dropped 5 bases and J dropped 3 bases, with 10 bases sitting between them. The CDR3 covers 13 residues. The CDR3 bases are TGTGCCAGCAGTACAGGGATTCACACTGAAGCTTTCTTT. Residues: CASSTGIHTEAFF.

This chain links TRBV10-3 with TRBJ2-2; D might be TRBD1 (6 bases). The CDR3 has 14 amino acids. Germline lookup yields CDR1 ENHRY and CDR2 SYGVKD. The ends were cut back, 10 bases at V and 1 base at J, with 13 bases in the middle. The CDR3 DNA is TGTGCCACCCGAGGGGGACAGAACACCGGGGAGCTGTTTTTT. Protein product: CATRGGQNTGELFF.

V is TRBV4-1 and J is TRBJ2-5; 8 positions agree with TRBD2. With V trimmed by 2 bases and J by 0 bases, 8 bases remained unmatched. CDR1 is MGHRA and CDR2 is YSYEKL in the germline V gene. There are 17 residues in the CDR3. The CDR3 nucleotides read TGCGCCAGCAGCCAATCCCCTCCGGGAGGGTACCAAGAGACCCAGTACTTC. This codes for CASSQSPPGGYQETQYF.

The chain is built from TRBV30 and TRBJ1-5; 10 positions agree with TRBD1. J gave up 4 bases and V 5 bases, and 2 bases lay outside the gene matches. The length of the CDR3 is 13 residues. The germline V gene encodes CDR1 GTSNPN and CDR2 SVGIG (reference sequence). The CDR3 sequence is CAWAGQGNQPQHF. For the CDR3, the DNA is TGTGCCTGGGCGGGACAGGGGAATCAGCCCCAGCATTTT.

The chain recombines TRBV5-5 with TRBJ1-5; 7 bases are shared with TRBD1. Germline V gene data show CDR1 as SGHKS and CDR2 as YYEKEE (reference sequence). The CDR3 spans 17 residues. V shed 0 bases, J shed 5 bases, and the junction held 11 bases outside the gene matches. The CDR3 nucleotides read TGTGCCAGCAGCTTGGCTGTCCGGACAGGCGCCCATCAGCCCCAGCATTTT. Residues: CASSLAVRTGAHQPQHF.

This clone was seen once. This rearrangement joins TRBV11-2 to TRBJ1-4; possibly TRBD1 for D (5 bases). Germline V gene data show CDR1 as SGHAT and CDR2 as FQNNGV. The CDR3 covers 17 residues. V shed 8 bases and J shed 3 bases, with 22 bases lying between them. CDR3 region: CASSHGGGIGANEKLFF. DNA of the CDR3: TGTGCCAGCTCCCACGGGGGAGGAATAGGGGCTAATGAAAAACTGTTTTTT.

V usage is TRBV24-1 and J usage is TRBJ1-1, with D unresolved. The CDR3 loop spans 10 amino acids. Germline loops: CDR1 KGHDR, CDR2 SFDVKD. Trimming shortened V by 7 bases and J by 8 bases, and 7 bases separated the two germline ends. The CDR3 DNA reads TGTGCCACCAGATGGTCGGAAGCTTTCTTT. It codes for CATRWSEAFF.

This chain links TRBV18 with TRBJ1-5; unclear D gene. Germline CDR1 is KGHSH and CDR2 is LQKENI. V dropped 6 bases and J dropped 5 bases, with 14 bases sitting between them. The CDR3 loop spans 14 amino acids. CDR3 nucleotides: TGTGCCAGCTCCCAAAACCGTAAGGATCAGCCCCAGCATTTT. This encodes CASSQNRKDQPQHF.

The rearrangement uses TRBV18 and TRBJ1-2; no clear D gene. The germline V gene encodes CDR1 KGHSH and CDR2 LQKENI. V was trimmed by 3 bases and J by 2 bases, leaving 10 bases between them. The CDR3 sequence is 14 residues long. CDR3 nucleotide sequence: TGTGCCAGCTCACCCCCGGGAGGGAACTATGGCTACACCTTC. Its translation: CASSPPGGNYGYTF.

The rearrangement links TRBV30 to TRBJ1-2; possibly TRBD1 for D (5 bases). The germline V gene encodes CDR1 GTSNPN and CDR2 SVGIG (reference sequence). V shed 3 bases and J shed 3 bases, with 14 bases lying between them. The CDR3 loop spans 14 amino acids. The CDR3: CAWRGQGLDYGYTF. The CDR3 coding sequence is TGTGCCTGGAGAGGCCAGGGTCTGGACTATGGCTACACCTTC.

V and J are TRBV20-1 and TRBJ2-3, with TRBD2 identical over 10 bases. Germline loops: CDR1 DFQATT, CDR2 SNEGSKA (reference sequence). V shed 3 bases, J shed 7 bases, and the junction held 13 bases outside the gene matches. The CDR3 runs 16 residues. The CDR3 DNA follows: TGCAGTGCTAGTCTCAGCGGGGGGGCCGGGTATAATACGCAGTATTTT. It yields the protein CSASLSGGAGYNTQYF.